This T cell receptor (beta chain) was found in a study of T cell repertoires in cytomegalovirus infection. This clonotype was seen repeatedly, ten times or more. One entry per CDR3 protein results from TCRdb running MiXCR on the reads. The sample consists of 560,000 or so distinct CDR3 sequences, about 15% of them appearing once. The sequencing sample was made of CD8+ T cells from PBMCs. The receptor was isolated from a human donor in good health (CMV status not recorded). Some clones in this sample may be carry-over from other donors' samples.

The CDR3 here is CASSAGQDSNYGYTF. DNA of the CDR3: TGTGCCAGCAGCGCTGGACAGGACTCTAACTATGGCTACACCTTC. The V gene is TRBV7-8, the J gene TRBJ1-2, with 7 bases lining up with TRBD1. Germline V gene lookup returns CDR1 SGHVS and CDR2 FQNEAQ. The CDR3 is 15 residues long. V was clipped by 5 bases and J by 0 bases; unmatched bases: 6.